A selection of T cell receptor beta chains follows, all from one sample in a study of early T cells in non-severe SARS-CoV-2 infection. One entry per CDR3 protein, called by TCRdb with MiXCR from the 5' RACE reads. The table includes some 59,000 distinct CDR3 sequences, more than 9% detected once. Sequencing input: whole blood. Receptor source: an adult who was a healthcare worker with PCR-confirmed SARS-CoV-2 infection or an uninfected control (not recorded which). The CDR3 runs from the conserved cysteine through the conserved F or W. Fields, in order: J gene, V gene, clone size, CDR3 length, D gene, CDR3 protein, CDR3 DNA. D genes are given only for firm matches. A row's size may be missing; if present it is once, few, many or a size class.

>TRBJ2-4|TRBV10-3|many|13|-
CAISERVENIQYF
TGTGCCATCAGTGAGCGGGTGGAAAACATTCAGTACTTC
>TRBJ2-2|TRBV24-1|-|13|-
CATSARLTVELFF
TGTGCCACCAGTGCCCGCCTCACCGTGGAGCTGTTTTTT
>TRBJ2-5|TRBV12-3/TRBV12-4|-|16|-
CASSLNILGRQETQYF
TGTGCCAGCAGTTTAAATATTCTCGGACGCCAAGAGACCCAGTACTTC
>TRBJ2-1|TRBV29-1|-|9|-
CSVDLNPFF
TGCAGCGTTGACCTTAATCCGTTCTTC
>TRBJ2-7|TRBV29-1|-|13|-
CSVVGVPGYEQYF
TGCAGCGTTGTCGGTGTACCCGGCTACGAGCAGTACTTC
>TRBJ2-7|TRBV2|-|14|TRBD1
CASRRTGSRYEQYF
TGTGCCAGCAGGAGGACAGGGAGTCGTTACGAGCAGTACTTC
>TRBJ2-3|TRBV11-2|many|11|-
CASSPRDSPHF
TGTGCCAGCAGCCCCCGGGACTCCCCCCATTTT
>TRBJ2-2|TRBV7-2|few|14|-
CASSFPGFTGELFF
TGTGCCAGCAGCTTCCCGGGATTCACCGGGGAGCTGTTTTTT
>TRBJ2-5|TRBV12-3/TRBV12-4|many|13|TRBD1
CASSLNRGETQYF
TGTGCCAGCAGTTTGAACAGGGGGGAGACCCAGTACTTC
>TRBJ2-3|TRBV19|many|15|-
CASSMRGSDTDTQYF
TGTGCCAGTAGTATGAGGGGTTCCGACACAGATACGCAGTATTTT
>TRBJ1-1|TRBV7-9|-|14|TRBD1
CASSWTGMNTEAFF
TGTGCCAGCAGCTGGACAGGCATGAACACTGAAGCTTTCTTT
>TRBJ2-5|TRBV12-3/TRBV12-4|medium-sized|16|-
CASSLYRQGGVETQYF
TGTGCCAGCAGTTTGTATCGGCAGGGCGGTGTTGAGACCCAGTACTTC
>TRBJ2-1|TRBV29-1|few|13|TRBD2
CSMGLAGGVEQFF
TGCAGCATGGGACTAGCGGGGGGCGTGGAGCAGTTCTTC
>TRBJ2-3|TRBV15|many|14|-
CATSRAYDTDTQYF
TGTGCCACCAGCAGAGCCTATGACACAGATACGCAGTATTTT
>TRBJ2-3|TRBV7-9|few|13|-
CASSRRLGDTQYF
TGTGCCAGCAGCCGCCGGCTCGGAGATACGCAGTATTTT
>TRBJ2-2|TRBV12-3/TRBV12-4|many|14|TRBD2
CASSAGGWTGELFF
TGTGCCAGCAGTGCGGGGGGATGGACCGGGGAGCTGTTTTTT
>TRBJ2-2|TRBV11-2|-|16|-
CASSLGRGANTGELFF
TGTGCCAGCAGCTTAGGACGGGGCGCGAACACCGGGGAGCTGTTTTTT
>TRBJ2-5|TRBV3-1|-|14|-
CASTAGASQETQYF
TGTGCCAGCACCGCGGGGGCTTCACAAGAGACCCAGTACTTC
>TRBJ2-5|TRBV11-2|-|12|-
CASSLVRETQYF
TGTGCCAGCAGCTTAGTCAGGGAGACCCAGTACTTC
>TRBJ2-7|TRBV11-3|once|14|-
CACSLRDSSYEQYF
TGTGCCTGCAGCTTACGCGACAGTTCCTACGAGCAGTACTTC
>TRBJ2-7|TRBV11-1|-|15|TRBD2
CASSLDSGIPSEQYF
TGTGCCAGCAGCTTAGACAGCGGGATACCCTCCGAGCAGTACTTC
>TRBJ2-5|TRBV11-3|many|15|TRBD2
CASRTSSGSGETQYF
TGTGCCAGCAGAACAAGTAGCGGGAGCGGGGAGACCCAGTACTTC
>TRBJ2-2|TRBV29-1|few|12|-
CSVWPGTGELFF
TGCAGCGTTTGGCCAGGGACCGGGGAGCTGTTTTTT
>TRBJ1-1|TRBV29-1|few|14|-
CSVEYRGVNTEAFF
TGCAGCGTTGAGTATCGGGGGGTGAACACTGAAGCTTTCTTT
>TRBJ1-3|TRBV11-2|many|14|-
CASSFPGGGNTIYF
TGTGCCAGCAGCTTTCCCGGCGGGGGAAACACCATATATTTT
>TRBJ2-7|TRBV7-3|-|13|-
CASSLRGNYEQYF
TGTGCCAGCAGCTTGAGGGGAAACTACGAGCAGTACTTC
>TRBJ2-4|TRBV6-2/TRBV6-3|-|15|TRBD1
CASSYRAGGRNIQYF
TGTGCCAGCAGTTACAGGGCAGGGGGCAGGAACATTCAGTACTTC
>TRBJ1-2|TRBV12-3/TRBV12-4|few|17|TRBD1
CASSYDWPDRGAYGYTF
TGTGCCAGCAGCTACGATTGGCCCGACAGGGGAGCCTATGGCTACACCTTC
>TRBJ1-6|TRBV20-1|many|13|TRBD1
CSARRDRDSPLHF
TGCAGTGCTCGCCGGGACAGGGACTCACCCCTCCACTTT
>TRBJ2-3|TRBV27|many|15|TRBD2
CASSSLAGNRGTQYF
TGTGCCAGCAGTTCATTAGCGGGAAATAGGGGTACGCAGTATTTT